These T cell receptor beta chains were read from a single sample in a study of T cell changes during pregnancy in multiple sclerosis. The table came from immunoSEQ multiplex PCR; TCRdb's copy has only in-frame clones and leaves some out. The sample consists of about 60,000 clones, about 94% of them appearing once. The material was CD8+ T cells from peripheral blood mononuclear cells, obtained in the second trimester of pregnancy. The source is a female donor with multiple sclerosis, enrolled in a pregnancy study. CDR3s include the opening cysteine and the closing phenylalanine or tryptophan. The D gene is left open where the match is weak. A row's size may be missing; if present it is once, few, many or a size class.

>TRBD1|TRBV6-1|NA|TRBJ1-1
CASSEGLGGGGAFF
TGTGCCAGCAGTGAAGGACTAGGGGGCGGCGGGGCTTTCTTT
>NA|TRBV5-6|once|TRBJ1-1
CASSLPGREAFF
TGTGCCAGCAGCTTGCCAGGGCGGGAAGCTTTCTTT
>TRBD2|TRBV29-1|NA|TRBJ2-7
CSGTWLAGVAHYEQYF
TGCAGCGGTACCTGGCTAGCGGGAGTCGCTCACTACGAGCAGTACTTC
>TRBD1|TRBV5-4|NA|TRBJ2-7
CASSDRDRGLHEQYF
TGTGCCAGCAGCGACCGGGACAGGGGACTCCACGAGCAGTACTTC
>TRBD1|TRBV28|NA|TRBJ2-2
CASSQRGPNTGELFF
TGTGCCAGCAGTCAGAGGGGGCCAAACACCGGGGAGCTGTTTTTT
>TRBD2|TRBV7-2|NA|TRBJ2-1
CASSPPSGNHNEQFF
TGTGCCAGCAGCCCCCCTAGCGGGAACCACAATGAGCAGTTCTTC
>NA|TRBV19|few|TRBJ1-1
CASSIGGGADEAFF
TGTGCCAGTAGTATAGGCGGGGGTGCCGATGAAGCTTTCTTT
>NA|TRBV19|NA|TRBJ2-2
CATRTVTGELFF
TGTGCCACCAGGACAGTTACCGGGGAGCTGTTTTTT
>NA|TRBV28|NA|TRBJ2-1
CASRRDSSYNEQFF
TGTGCCAGCAGACGGGATTCCTCCTACAATGAGCAGTTCTTC
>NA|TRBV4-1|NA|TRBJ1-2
CASSQGMGSGYGYTF
TGCGCCAGCAGCCAAGGGATGGGCAGCGGGTATGGCTACACCTTC
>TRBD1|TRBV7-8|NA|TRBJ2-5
CASSPRTGQQETQYF
TGTGCCAGCAGCCCAAGAACGGGACAGCAAGAGACCCAGTACTTC
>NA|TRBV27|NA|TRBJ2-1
CASTLSGGFNEQFF
TGTGCCAGCACTCTAAGTGGGGGCTTCAATGAGCAGTTCTTC
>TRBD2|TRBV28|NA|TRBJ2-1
CASSPRSGRVIEQFF
TGTGCCAGCAGTCCGCGTAGCGGGAGGGTCATTGAGCAGTTCTTC
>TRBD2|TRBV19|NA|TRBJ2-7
CASSITLGLAGQGNEQYF
TGTGCCAGTAGTATAACCCTCGGACTAGCGGGGCAGGGGAACGAGCAGTACTTC
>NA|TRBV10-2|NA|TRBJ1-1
CASMEGREAFF
TGCGCCAGCATGGAGGGGCGCGAAGCTTTCTTT
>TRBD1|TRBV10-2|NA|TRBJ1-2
CASSESGQGVYGYTF
TGCGCCAGCAGTGAGTCGGGGCAGGGGGTCTATGGCTACACCTTC
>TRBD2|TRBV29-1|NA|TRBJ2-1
CSATEPTLADSYNEQFF
TGCAGCGCTACCGAGCCGACACTAGCGGACTCCTACAATGAGCAGTTCTTC
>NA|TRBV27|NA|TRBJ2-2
CASSPPPGGAVTGELFF
TGTGCCAGCAGTCCACCCCCGGGGGGCGCAGTAACCGGGGAGCTGTTTTTT
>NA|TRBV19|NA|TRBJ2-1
CASTHAVNNEQFF
TGTGCCAGCACGCACGCGGTAAACAATGAGCAGTTCTTC
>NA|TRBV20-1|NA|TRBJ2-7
CSARQDYEQYF
TGCAGTGCTAGGCAGGACTACGAGCAGTACTTC
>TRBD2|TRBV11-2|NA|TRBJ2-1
CASNKREAGYNEQFF
TGTGCCAGCAACAAGCGGGAGGCCGGCTACAATGAGCAGTTCTTC
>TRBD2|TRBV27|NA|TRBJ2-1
CASSWTSGSYEQFF
TGTGCCAGCAGTTGGACTAGCGGGAGCTATGAGCAGTTCTTC
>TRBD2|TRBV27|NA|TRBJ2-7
CASSGGSSYEQYF
TGTGCCAGCAGTGGCGGGAGCTCCTACGAGCAGTACTTC
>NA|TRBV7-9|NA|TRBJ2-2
CASSSGGDWKNTGELFF
TGTGCCAGCAGCTCGGGTGGGGACTGGAAGAACACCGGGGAGCTGTTTTTT
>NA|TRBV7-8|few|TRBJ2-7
CASSLEAPDEQYF
TGTGCCAGCAGCTTAGAAGCTCCCGACGAGCAGTACTTC
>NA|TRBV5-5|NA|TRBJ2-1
CASSLVAESFYNEQFF
TGTGCCAGCAGCTTGGTGGCGGAGAGCTTCTACAATGAGCAGTTCTTC
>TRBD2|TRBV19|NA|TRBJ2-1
CASSIASGSSEQFF
TGTGCCAGTAGTATCGCTAGCGGGAGCAGCGAGCAGTTCTTC
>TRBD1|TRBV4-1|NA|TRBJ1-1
CASSLDRDRGNTEAFF
TGCGCCAGCAGCCTCGACCGGGACAGGGGCAACACTGAAGCTTTCTTT
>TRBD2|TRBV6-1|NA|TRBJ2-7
CASSPGEGSYYEQYF
TGTGCCAGCAGCCCTGGGGAGGGCTCTTACTACGAGCAGTACTTC
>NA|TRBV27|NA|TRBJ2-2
CASHRGGTGELFF
TGTGCCAGCCACAGGGGAGGCACCGGGGAGCTGTTTTTT
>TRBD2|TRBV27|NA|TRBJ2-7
CASRGLAGYEQYF
TGTGCCAGCAGGGGTCTAGCGGGCTACGAGCAGTACTTC
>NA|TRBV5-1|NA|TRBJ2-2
CASSLRGQDTGELFF
TGCGCCAGCAGCTTGCGAGGGCAGGACACCGGGGAGCTGTTTTTT
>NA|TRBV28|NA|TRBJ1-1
CASTPLVRGTEAFF
TGTGCCAGCACCCCCTTGGTTCGGGGCACTGAAGCTTTCTTT
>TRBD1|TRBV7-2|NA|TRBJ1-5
CASSDITGQGDQPQHF
TGTGCCAGCAGCGATATAACGGGACAGGGGGATCAGCCCCAGCATTTT
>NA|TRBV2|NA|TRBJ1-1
CASSEDPYRPPSMNTEAFF
TGTGCCAGCAGTGAAGATCCGTACAGGCCGCCCTCCATGAACACTGAAGCTTTCTTT
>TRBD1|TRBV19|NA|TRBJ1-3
CASSRDRARYGNTIYF
TGTGCCAGTAGTAGGGACAGGGCTCGGTATGGAAACACCATATATTTT
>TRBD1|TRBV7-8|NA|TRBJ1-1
CASTETGQGGTEAFF
TGTGCCAGCACCGAAACCGGACAGGGAGGCACTGAAGCTTTCTTT
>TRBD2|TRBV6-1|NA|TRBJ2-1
CASSATSGYSYNEQFF
TGTGCCAGCAGTGCAACTAGCGGGTATTCCTACAATGAGCAGTTCTTC
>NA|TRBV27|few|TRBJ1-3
CASSSQYSGNTIYF
TGTGCCAGCAGTTCACAGTACTCTGGAAACACCATATATTTT
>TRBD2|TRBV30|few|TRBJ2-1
CAWMGGLAGGPSYNEQFF
TGTGCCTGGATGGGCGGGCTAGCGGGAGGACCGTCCTACAATGAGCAGTTCTTC
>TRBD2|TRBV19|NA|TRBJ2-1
CASSSSGTYNEQFF
TGTGCCAGTAGTTCTAGCGGGACTTACAATGAGCAGTTCTTC
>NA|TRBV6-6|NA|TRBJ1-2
CASSRKGVGYGYTF
TGTGCCAGCAGTCGAAAGGGGGTCGGGTATGGCTACACCTTC
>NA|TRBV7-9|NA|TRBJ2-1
CASSGERGSSYNEQFF
TGTGCCAGCAGCGGCGAAAGGGGGAGCTCCTACAATGAGCAGTTCTTC
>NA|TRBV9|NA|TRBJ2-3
CASSVAGDPDTQYF
TGTGCCAGCAGCGTAGCGGGAGATCCAGATACGCAGTATTTT
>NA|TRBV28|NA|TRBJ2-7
CASSLSSYLAAEQYF
TGTGCCAGCAGTCTTTCGTCCTACCTAGCAGCCGAGCAGTACTTC
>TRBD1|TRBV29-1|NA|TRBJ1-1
CSVEDTGEGSEAFF
TGCAGCGTTGAAGATACAGGGGAAGGGTCTGAAGCTTTCTTT